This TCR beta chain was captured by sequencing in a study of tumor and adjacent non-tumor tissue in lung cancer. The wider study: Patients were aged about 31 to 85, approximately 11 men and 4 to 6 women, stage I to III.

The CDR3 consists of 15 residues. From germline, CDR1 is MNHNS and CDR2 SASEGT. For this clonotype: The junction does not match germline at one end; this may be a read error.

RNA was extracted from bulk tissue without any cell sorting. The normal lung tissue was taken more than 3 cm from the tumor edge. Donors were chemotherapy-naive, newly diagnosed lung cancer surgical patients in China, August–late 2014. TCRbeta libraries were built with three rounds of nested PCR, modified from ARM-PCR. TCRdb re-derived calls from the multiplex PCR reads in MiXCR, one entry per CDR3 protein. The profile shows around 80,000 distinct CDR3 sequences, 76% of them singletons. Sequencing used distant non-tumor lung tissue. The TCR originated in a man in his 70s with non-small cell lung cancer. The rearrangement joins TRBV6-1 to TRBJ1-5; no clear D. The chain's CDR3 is CASSEGWALDQPQNF. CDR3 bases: TGTGCCAGCAGTGAAGGTTGGGCGCTGGATCAGCCCCAGAATTTT.